The 10 T cell receptor beta chains given below trace back to one sample, sequenced in a study of chemoradiotherapy in HPV16-positive cancers. Sequenced by immunoSEQ multiplex PCR; TCRdb stores in-frame clones only, minus some. The sample includes 7,500 to 10,000 clones, about three quarters of them seen just once. The material sequenced was tumor tissue, taken from a patient who underwent chemoradiotherapy. The source of these receptors is a human donor with HPV-associated anogenital cancer.

The chain carries TRBV27 and TRBJ2-5; D not resolved. The V end was cut by 4 bases, the J end by 4 bases, with 19 bases between. The CDR3 is 16 residues long. Germline V CDR1 and CDR2: MNHEY, SMNVEV (reference sequence). CDR3 protein: CASSSVGGEHRETQYF. In DNA, the CDR3 is TGTGCCAGCAGTTCTGTGGGTGGGGAACACAGAGAGACCCAGTACTTC.

The chain recombines TRBV18 with TRBJ2-3; 8 nucleotides line up with TRBD1. The V gene end was trimmed by 4 bases and the J gene end by 1 base; junction bases not matched to a gene: 4. Germline CDR1 reads KGHSH; CDR2 reads LQKENI. The length of the CDR3 is 15 residues. The CDR3 nucleotides are TGTGCCAGCTCACAACAGGGGGGCGGCACAGATACGCAGTATTTT. Its protein is CASSQQGGGTDTQYF.

V and J are TRBV5-1 and TRBJ2-3, with D maybe TRBD2 (5 bases). The CDR3 contains 14 residues. CDR1 is SGHRS, CDR2 YFSETQ, per germline. Trimming took 1 base from V and 6 from J, leaving 12 bases between them. CDR3 loop: CASSLLRASDTQYF. The CDR3 DNA follows: TGCGCCAGCAGCTTGTTGAGGGCCTCGGATACGCAGTATTTT.

The rearrangement joins TRBV4-1 to TRBJ1-1; 7 bases match TRBD1. The CDR3 spans 12 residues. Germline V CDR1 and CDR2: MGHRA, YSYEKL. Trimming removed 0 bases from V and 11 bases from J; junction bases left unmatched: 3. The CDR3 DNA is TGCGCCAGCAGCCAAGAGGCAGGGGGGGCTTTCTTT. Translation: CASSQEAGGAFF.

This clone appeared a single time. CDR3 sequence (DNA): TGTGCCAGCAACCTAATTTTAAGCTCCTACAATGAGCAGTTCTTC. Translating it yields CASNLILSSYNEQFF. The rearrangement joins TRBV6-5 to TRBJ2-1; D is unresolved. The CDR3 is made up of 15 amino acids. Germline assignment: CDR1 MNHEY and CDR2 SVGAGI. Trimming removed 7 bases from V and 0 bases from J, with 13 bases in between.

V gene TRBV4-3 combines with J gene TRBJ1-2, with TRBD1 as a possible D gene (5 bases). V was trimmed by 1 base and J by 0 bases, leaving 12 bases between them. Per germline, CDR1 LGHNA and CDR2 YSLEER. This CDR3 spans 16 amino acids. The CDR3 spells CASSQATTAANYGYTF. The CDR3 DNA is TGCGCCAGCAGCCAAGCGACGACAGCAGCTAACTATGGCTACACCTTC.

This clone was observed a few times. V and J are TRBV19 and TRBJ2-1; 8 bases match TRBD2. Trimming at V came to 3 bases and at J to 7 bases, leaving 8 bases not matched to a gene. CDR3 length: 15 amino acids. The germline CDR1 and CDR2 sequences are LNHDA and SQIVND (reference sequence). The CDR3 sequence: CASSMTGGPTNEQFF. The CDR3, as DNA: TGTGCCAGTAGTATGACGGGAGGGCCCACTAATGAGCAGTTCTTC.

This clone was seen just once. J is TRBJ2-6 and V is TRBV19; D ambiguous. V was cut by 1 base and J by 0 bases, with 7 bases left in between. Germline V lookup: CDR1 LNHDA, CDR2 SQIVND (reference sequence). The CDR3 spans 16 residues. CDR3 nucleotides: TGTGCCAGTAGTATAGTTAGCCGCTCTGGGGCCAACGTCCTGACTTTC. Its translation is CASSIVSRSGANVLTF.

The chain is built from TRBV27 and TRBJ2-3; TRBD2 aligns across 7 bases. V gave up 6 bases and J gave up 1 base; unmatched junction bases: 10. The germline gives CDR1 MNHEY, CDR2 SMNVEV (reference sequence). This CDR3 is 16 amino acids long. CDR3 protein: CASRRDYQEGTDTQYF. CDR3 coding DNA: TGTGCCAGCAGGCGGGACTACCAGGAAGGCACAGATACGCAGTATTTT.

The genes are TRBV11-3 and TRBJ2-5; a possible D gene is TRBD1 (6 bases). The germline V gene encodes CDR1 SGHNT and CDR2 YENEEA. The CDR3 has 14 residues. V shed 5 bases and J shed 5 bases, with 15 bases lying between them. The CDR3 loop is CASSPGQGSETQYF. The CDR3 DNA is TGTGCCAGCAGCCCCGGCCAGGGGTCGGAGACCCAGTACTTC. The full variable domain, in which reference TRBV11-3 and TRBJ2-5 provide the parts outside the CDR3, is EAGVVQSPRYKIIEKKQPVAFWCNPISGHNTLYWYLQNLGQGPELLIRYENEEAVDDSQLPKDRFSAERLKGVDSTLKIQPAELGDSAVYLCASSPGQGSETQYFGPGTRLLVL.